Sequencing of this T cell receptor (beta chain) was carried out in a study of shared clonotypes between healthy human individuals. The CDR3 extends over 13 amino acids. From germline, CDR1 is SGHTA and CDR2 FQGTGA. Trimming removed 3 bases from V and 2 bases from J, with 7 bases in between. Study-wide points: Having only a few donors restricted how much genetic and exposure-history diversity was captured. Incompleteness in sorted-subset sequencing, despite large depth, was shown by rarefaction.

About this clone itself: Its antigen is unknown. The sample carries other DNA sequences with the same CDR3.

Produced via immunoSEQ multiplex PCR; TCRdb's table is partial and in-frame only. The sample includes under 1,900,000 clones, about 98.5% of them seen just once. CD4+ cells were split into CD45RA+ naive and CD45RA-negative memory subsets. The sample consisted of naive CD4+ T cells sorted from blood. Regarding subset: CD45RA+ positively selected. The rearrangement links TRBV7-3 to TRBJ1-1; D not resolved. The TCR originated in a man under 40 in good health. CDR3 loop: CASSFGTNTEAFF. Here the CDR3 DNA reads TGTGCCAGCAGCTTTGGCACCAACACTGAAGCTTTCTTT.